Listed below are T cell receptor beta chains from one sample, sequenced in a study of cytomegalovirus exposure and HLA in healthy donors. Libraries were prepared by immunoSEQ multiplex PCR; TCRdb keeps only in-frame clonotypes and omits some of them. The sample consists of around 190,000 clones, about four fifths of them appearing once. The specimen sequenced was PBMCs. These TCRs come from a woman in her forties or fifties in good health and CMV-seronegative. Both conserved end residues are part of each CDR3. A D gene is named only where the DNA matches it firmly. For some rows the clone size is stated as once, few or many, or as a class when expanded; others skip it.

cdr3_aa cdr3_nt v_call clone_size d_call j_call
CASSRRSGGALEQFF TGTGCCAGCAGCCGGAGGAGCGGGGGGGCACTCGAGCAGTTCTTC TRBV9 . TRBD2 TRBJ2-1
CAISRTLGNTIYF TGTGCCATCAGTAGGACTCTCGGAAACACCATATATTTT TRBV10-3 . . TRBJ1-3
CSVERGGETQYF TGCAGCGTCGAACGCGGGGGAGAGACCCAGTACTTC TRBV29-1 . TRBD2 TRBJ2-5
CASSPQGRGNEQFF TGTGCCAGCAGCCCTCAGGGACGGGGGAATGAGCAGTTCTTC TRBV7-3 . . TRBJ2-1
CASSEGTDIQYF TGTGCCAGCAGTGAAGGGACAGACATTCAGTACTTC TRBV6-1 few . TRBJ2-4
CASSFSRGRPGWDEQYF TGTGCCAGCAGTTTTAGCAGGGGGCGCCCCGGGTGGGACGAGCAGTACTTC TRBV28 . TRBD1 TRBJ2-7
CASSLSGGKDTQYF TGTGCCAGCAGTTTAAGCGGGGGGAAAGATACGCAGTATTTT TRBV28 . TRBD2 TRBJ2-3
CASTYSSNEKLFF TGTGCCAGCACATACAGTTCTAATGAAAAACTGTTTTTT TRBV7-9 . . TRBJ1-4
CASSPPSTDTQYF TGTGCCAGCTCACCCCCTAGCACAGATACGCAGTATTTT TRBV18 . . TRBJ2-3
CASSVAPADTQYF TGTGCCAGCAGCGTAGCCCCGGCAGATACGCAGTATTTT TRBV9 . . TRBJ2-3
CASGQGFGEQYF TGTGCCAGCGGCCAGGGTTTCGGCGAGCAGTACTTC TRBV28 . . TRBJ2-7
CASSSQTGQVYEKLFF TGTGCCAGCAGTTCCCAGACAGGACAGGTTTATGAAAAACTGTTTTTT TRBV28 once TRBD1 TRBJ1-4
CASSYRQGPLSEQYF TGTGCCAGCAGCTACCGACAGGGTCCCCTAAGTGAGCAGTACTTC TRBV7-9 . TRBD1 TRBJ2-7
CAISEAPRGGEQYF TGTGCCATCAGTGAAGCTCCCAGGGGTGGGGAGCAGTACTTC TRBV10-3 . . TRBJ2-7
CASSLGVSRTAAEQYF TGTGCCAGCAGCTTAGGGGTGTCACGGACAGCGGCCGAGCAGTACTTC TRBV11-2 . . TRBJ2-7
CASSLANRVYGYTF TGTGCCAGCAGCTTAGCCAACAGGGTTTATGGCTACACCTTC TRBV7-9 . . TRBJ1-2
CASSGTSGRSVLETQYF TGTGCCAGCAGTGGGACTAGCGGGAGAAGCGTTCTAGAGACCCAGTACTTC TRBV2 few TRBD2 TRBJ2-5
CASSPRTGNEQYF TGTGCCAGCAGCCCAAGGACAGGGAACGAGCAGTACTTC TRBV11-3 . TRBD1 TRBJ2-7
CASGVAGAETQYF TGTGCCAGCGGGGTAGCGGGAGCAGAGACCCAGTACTTC TRBV7-9 . TRBD2 TRBJ2-5
CASQTQMLAVSTDTQYF TGCGCCAGCCAGACCCAGATGCTAGCCGTTAGCACAGATACGCAGTATTTT TRBV5-1 . . TRBJ2-3
CASSLAGLWGQQETQYF TGTGCCAGCAGCTTGGCCGGCTTGTGGGGGCAGCAAGAGACCCAGTACTTC TRBV5-4 . . TRBJ2-5
CASSLAVEADTQYF TGCGCCAGCAGCTTGGCGGTAGAGGCAGATACGCAGTATTTT TRBV5-1 . . TRBJ2-3
CASSVGTGQETQYF TGTGCCAGCAGTGTCGGGACTGGCCAAGAGACCCAGTACTTC TRBV6-1 once . TRBJ2-5
CASSPRGSGGAQTQYF TGTGCCAGCAGCCCCAGAGGGAGCGGGGGAGCACAGACCCAGTACTTC TRBV7-9 . TRBD2 TRBJ2-5
CASSPLTSGGLGETQYF TGCGCCAGCAGCCCTCTAACTAGCGGGGGACTAGGGGAGACCCAGTACTTC TRBV5-1 . TRBD2 TRBJ2-5